A selection of T cell receptor beta chains follows, all from one sample in a study of control samples from healthy donors and cancer patients. Some clones are missing from TCRdb's copy, which holds only in-frame ones; the method was immunoSEQ multiplex PCR. The repertoire holds under 70,000 clones, with around 90% as singletons. Source material: blood. The receptors derive from a man aged 50 to 60 in good health. Each CDR3 is given with its conserved first and last residue. The D gene is left open where the match is weak. Clone size is shown for a subset of rows, as once, few, many or a class of expanded clone.

J: TRBJ2-7
D: -
V: TRBV10-3
size: -
CDR3: CAISVDGNYEQYF
DNA: TGTGCCATCAGTGTTGACGGGAACTACGAGCAGTACTTC

J: TRBJ2-1
D: TRBD2
V: TRBV5-1
size: -
CDR3: CASRQLAGGSREQFF
DNA: TGCGCCAGCAGACAACTAGCGGGAGGTTCACGAGAGCAGTTCTTC

J: TRBJ1-2
D: -
V: TRBV14
size: -
CDR3: CATLGDGGHGYTF
DNA: TGTGCCACCCTAGGAGACGGCGGGCATGGCTACACCTTC

J: TRBJ2-1
D: -
V: TRBV7-9
size: -
CDR3: CASSSLGGEQFF
DNA: TGTGCCAGCAGTTCCCTAGGAGGTGAGCAGTTCTTC

J: TRBJ2-1
D: -
V: TRBV9
size: -
CDR3: CASSVAGQGSYNEQFF
DNA: TGTGCCAGCAGCGTAGCCGGTCAGGGGTCCTACAATGAGCAGTTCTTC

J: TRBJ2-1
D: TRBD1
V: TRBV7-9
size: -
CDR3: CASSLLGGAYNEQFF
DNA: TGTGCCAGCAGCTTACTAGGGGGCGCGTACAATGAGCAGTTCTTC

J: TRBJ2-2
D: TRBD1
V: TRBV18
size: -
CDR3: CASSPPGQGASGELFF
DNA: TGTGCCAGCTCACCACCGGGACAGGGGGCGTCCGGGGAGCTGTTTTTT

J: TRBJ2-7
D: TRBD2
V: TRBV27
size: -
CDR3: CASSFRPPGTSGLRSFYEQYF
DNA: TGTGCCAGCAGTTTTCGGCCCCCAGGGACTAGCGGACTCCGATCTTTCTACGAGCAGTACTTC

J: TRBJ1-6
D: -
V: TRBV28
size: -
CDR3: CASSLPRDTGSPLHF
DNA: TGTGCCAGCAGTTTACCCCGGGACACTGGTTCACCCCTCCACTTT

J: TRBJ2-3
D: TRBD2
V: TRBV7-2
size: -
CDR3: CASSAGLAGEADTQYF
DNA: TGTGCCAGCAGTGCTGGGCTAGCGGGAGAGGCAGATACGCAGTATTTT

J: TRBJ1-3
D: -
V: TRBV6-2/TRBV6-3
size: -
CDR3: CASSHRAAGPSGNTIYF
DNA: TGTGCCAGCAGTCACCGGGCCGCGGGTCCCTCTGGAAACACCATATATTTT

J: TRBJ2-1
D: TRBD2
V: TRBV2
size: -
CDR3: CASSGLAGIEQFF
DNA: TGTGCCAGCTCGGGACTAGCGGGAATCGAGCAGTTCTTC

J: TRBJ2-7
D: -
V: TRBV7-9
size: once
CDR3: CASGGTPSYEQYF
DNA: TGTGCCAGCGGCGGGACACCTTCCTACGAGCAGTACTTC

J: TRBJ2-7
D: TRBD1
V: TRBV28
size: -
CDR3: CASTPAGTGTYEQYF
DNA: TGTGCCAGCACCCCCGCCGGGACAGGGACCTACGAGCAGTACTTC

J: TRBJ2-1
D: -
V: TRBV7-9
size: -
CDR3: CASSLRTEQFF
DNA: TGTGCCAGCAGTCTTAGGACTGAGCAGTTCTTC

J: TRBJ1-4
D: -
V: TRBV7-2
size: -
CDR3: CASSGEPGEKLFF
DNA: TGTGCCAGCAGCGGAGAGCCGGGGGAAAAACTGTTTTTT

J: TRBJ2-2
D: -
V: TRBV2
size: -
CDR3: CASSERGKNTGELFF
DNA: TGTGCCAGCAGTGAACGGGGGAAAAACACCGGGGAGCTGTTTTTT

J: TRBJ2-1
D: -
V: TRBV19
size: -
CDR3: CASTNGVLGNEQFF
DNA: TGTGCCAGTACCAACGGGGTCCTTGGCAATGAGCAGTTCTTC

J: TRBJ2-1
D: -
V: TRBV1
size: -
CDR3: CTSSQRWLAGPDNEQFF
DNA: TGCACCAGCAGCCAAAGATGGCTAGCGGGACCAGACAATGAGCAGTTCTTC

J: TRBJ2-3
D: -
V: TRBV11-2
size: few
CDR3: CASSLAGSSTDTQYF
DNA: TGTGCCAGCAGCCTTGCGGGATCTAGCACAGATACGCAGTATTTT

J: TRBJ1-5
D: -
V: TRBV27
size: -
CDR3: CASSSGLAGPQHF
DNA: TGTGCCAGCAGTTCAGGCCTCGCAGGGCCCCAGCATTTT

J: TRBJ2-2
D: -
V: TRBV9
size: -
CDR3: CASSVREAGELFF
DNA: TGTGCCAGCAGCGTGAGGGAGGCCGGGGAGCTGTTTTTT

J: TRBJ1-1
D: TRBD1
V: TRBV28
size: -
CDR3: CASSLGQGYTEAFF
DNA: TGTGCCAGCAGTTTGGGACAGGGATACACTGAAGCTTTCTTT

J: TRBJ1-1
D: TRBD1
V: TRBV18
size: once
CDR3: CASSPRTGGDTEAFF
DNA: TGTGCCAGCTCACCTAGGACAGGGGGCGACACTGAAGCTTTCTTT

J: TRBJ2-7
D: -
V: TRBV28
size: -
CDR3: CASSSNKDTYYEQYF
DNA: TGTGCCAGCAGTTCTAATAAGGACACGTACTACGAGCAGTACTTC

J: TRBJ2-7
D: TRBD2
V: TRBV9
size: -
CDR3: CASSAGTSGVYEQYF
DNA: TGTGCCAGCAGCGCCGGGACTAGCGGGGTCTACGAGCAGTACTTC

J: TRBJ2-7
D: -
V: TRBV6-5
size: -
CDR3: CASSYSRGGPGEQYF
DNA: TGTGCCAGCAGTTACTCGAGGGGGGGACCCGGGGAGCAGTACTTC

J: TRBJ2-3
D: -
V: TRBV5-1
size: -
CDR3: CASGPVRPTDTQYF
DNA: TGCGCCAGCGGTCCGGTTCGACCAACGGATACGCAGTATTTT

J: TRBJ2-7
D: -
V: TRBV6-5
size: -
CDR3: CASTRQESYEQYF
DNA: TGTGCCAGCACTAGACAGGAGTCCTACGAGCAGTACTTC

J: TRBJ1-3
D: -
V: TRBV30
size: -
CDR3: CAWNEGNSGNTIYF
DNA: TGTGCCTGGAATGAGGGGAACTCTGGAAACACCATATATTTT

J: TRBJ2-7
D: TRBD2
V: TRBV28
size: -
CDR3: CASSLLLGTSGSYEQYF
DNA: TGTGCCAGCAGTTTACTACTAGGGACTAGCGGTTCCTACGAGCAGTACTTC

J: TRBJ2-4
D: -
V: TRBV3-1/TRBV3-2
size: -
CDR3: CASSQGGRGNIQYF
DNA: TGTGCCAGCAGCCAAGGAGGGCGAGGGAACATTCAGTACTTC

J: TRBJ1-5
D: TRBD1
V: TRBV6-5
size: -
CDR3: CASGGTVNQPQHF
DNA: TGTGCCAGCGGGGGGACAGTCAATCAGCCCCAGCATTTT

J: TRBJ1-5
D: -
V: TRBV18
size: -
CDR3: CASSLSSNQPQHF
DNA: TGTGCCAGCTCTCTCTCTAGCAATCAGCCCCAGCATTTT

J: TRBJ2-7
D: TRBD1
V: TRBV29-1
size: -
CDR3: CSVETQGATEQYF
DNA: TGCAGCGTTGAAACCCAGGGGGCGACCGAGCAGTACTTC

J: TRBJ2-2
D: -
V: TRBV9
size: -
CDR3: CASSVDVTGELFF
DNA: TGTGCCAGCAGCGTAGATGTGACCGGGGAGCTGTTTTTT

J: TRBJ2-7
D: TRBD2
V: TRBV4-2
size: -
CDR3: CASSQELAESYEQYF
DNA: TGTGCCAGCAGCCAAGAACTAGCGGAGTCCTACGAGCAGTACTTC